These T cell receptor beta chains were read from a single sample in a study of T and B cells in COVID-19 patients. TCRdb independently ran MiXCR on the multiplex PCR reads; one entry per CDR3 protein. The repertoire consists of about 14,000 distinct CDR3 sequences, with around 28% occurring once and the leading ten covering approximately 6.5%. What was sequenced was blood. The receptors originated from a human donor who had recovered from COVID-19. The CDR3 runs from the conserved cysteine through the conserved F or W. A D gene is named only where the DNA matches it firmly. The size entry is marked missing in some rows and otherwise reads once, few, many or a size class.

clone size: medium-sized; J gene: TRBJ2-3; V gene: TRBV29-1; D gene: NA; CDR3 protein: CSVAGPPRRTDTQYF; CDR3 DNA: TGCAGCGTTGCCGGTCCACCAAGGCGAACAGATACGCAGTATTTT
clone size: NA; J gene: TRBJ2-1; V gene: TRBV18; D gene: TRBD2; CDR3 protein: CASSPTRGDDEQFF; CDR3 DNA: TGTGCCAGCTCACCCACACGGGGGGACGATGAGCAGTTCTTC
clone size: once; J gene: TRBJ1-6; V gene: TRBV5-6; D gene: NA; CDR3 protein: CASSLRSGAGVSPLHF; CDR3 DNA: TGTGCCAGCAGCTTGAGATCAGGGGCGGGTGTGTCACCCCTCCACTTT
clone size: few; J gene: TRBJ2-4; V gene: TRBV6-1; D gene: TRBD2; CDR3 protein: CASIHGWTSGSWAKNIQYF; CDR3 DNA: TGTGCCAGCATTCATGGCTGGACTAGCGGGAGCTGGGCCAAAAACATTCAGTACTTC
clone size: many; J gene: TRBJ2-7; V gene: TRBV5-6; D gene: NA; CDR3 protein: CASSLVVASSYEQYF; CDR3 DNA: TGTGCCAGCAGCTTGGTAGTGGCCTCCTCCTACGAGCAGTACTTC
clone size: NA; J gene: TRBJ2-7; V gene: TRBV7-6; D gene: TRBD1; CDR3 protein: CASSPGQGTTRRSYEQYF; CDR3 DNA: TGTGCCAGCAGCCCTGGACAGGGGACCACCCGCCGCTCCTACGAGCAGTACTTC
clone size: NA; J gene: TRBJ1-5; V gene: TRBV20-1; D gene: TRBD1; CDR3 protein: CSASETGSRSNQPQHF; CDR3 DNA: TGCAGTGCTTCCGAGACAGGGAGTCGAAGCAATCAGCCCCAGCATTTT
clone size: NA; J gene: TRBJ1-2; V gene: TRBV6-6; D gene: NA; CDR3 protein: CASSDVTALFYGYTF; CDR3 DNA: TGTGCCAGCAGTGATGTGACAGCCCTCTTCTATGGCTACACCTTC
clone size: NA; J gene: TRBJ2-5; V gene: TRBV29-1; D gene: NA; CDR3 protein: CSAGWGSETQYF; CDR3 DNA: TGCAGCGCTGGGTGGGGGTCTGAGACCCAGTACTTC
clone size: NA; J gene: TRBJ2-3; V gene: TRBV19; D gene: TRBD2; CDR3 protein: CASRLAGDTQYF; CDR3 DNA: TGTGCCAGTCGACTAGCGGGGGATACGCAGTATTTT
clone size: few; J gene: TRBJ2-7; V gene: TRBV28; D gene: TRBD2; CDR3 protein: CASSTDLAGWHF; CDR3 DNA: TGTGCCAGCAGTACAGATTTAGCGGGATGGCACTTC
clone size: few; J gene: TRBJ1-2; V gene: TRBV30; D gene: NA; CDR3 protein: CAWSGYDPVDYGYTF; CDR3 DNA: TGTGCCTGGAGTGGATACGACCCCGTTGACTATGGCTACACCTTC
clone size: NA; J gene: TRBJ1-1; V gene: TRBV12-3/TRBV12-4; D gene: NA; CDR3 protein: CASSLAGRRSSEAFF; CDR3 DNA: TGTGCCAGCAGTTTAGCAGGGAGGCGGTCGTCTGAAGCTTTCTTT
clone size: NA; J gene: TRBJ2-1; V gene: TRBV27; D gene: TRBD2; CDR3 protein: CASGVAGVPYNEQFF; CDR3 DNA: TGTGCCAGCGGAGTAGCGGGAGTACCGTACAATGAGCAGTTCTTC
clone size: large; J gene: TRBJ2-5; V gene: TRBV29-1; D gene: TRBD1; CDR3 protein: CSVVGQVRVETQYF; CDR3 DNA: TGCAGCGTAGTGGGACAGGTGCGGGTGGAGACCCAGTACTTC
clone size: many; J gene: TRBJ2-2; V gene: TRBV6-5; D gene: TRBD1; CDR3 protein: CASVVQGTGELFF; CDR3 DNA: TGTGCCAGCGTAGTACAGGGGACCGGGGAGCTGTTTTTT
clone size: few; J gene: TRBJ2-7; V gene: TRBV12-3/TRBV12-4; D gene: NA; CDR3 protein: CASRGRLESYEQYF; CDR3 DNA: TGTGCCAGCAGGGGCCGGCTGGAGTCCTACGAGCAGTACTTC
clone size: few; J gene: TRBJ1-2; V gene: TRBV30; D gene: NA; CDR3 protein: CAWSPKDITF; CDR3 DNA: TGTGCCTGGAGCCCTAAGGACATCACCTTC
clone size: medium-sized; J gene: TRBJ2-1; V gene: TRBV27; D gene: NA; CDR3 protein: CASSPFLYVNEQFF; CDR3 DNA: TGTGCCAGCAGTCCCTTCTTATATGTCAATGAGCAGTTCTTC
clone size: few; J gene: TRBJ2-5; V gene: TRBV18; D gene: NA; CDR3 protein: CASSPGNSETQYF; CDR3 DNA: TGTGCCAGCTCACCAGGGAACTCAGAGACCCAGTACTTC
clone size: few; J gene: TRBJ1-1; V gene: TRBV7-2; D gene: NA; CDR3 protein: CASSPFQNTEAFF; CDR3 DNA: TGTGCCAGCAGCCCCTTCCAGAACACTGAAGCTTTCTTT
clone size: NA; J gene: TRBJ2-7; V gene: TRBV6-1; D gene: NA; CDR3 protein: CASSEKPEAYEQYF; CDR3 DNA: TGTGCCAGCAGTGAAAAACCAGAAGCCTACGAGCAGTACTTC
clone size: few; J gene: TRBJ2-2; V gene: TRBV5-1; D gene: NA; CDR3 protein: CASSTETPGELFF; CDR3 DNA: TGCGCCAGCAGCACGGAGACTCCCGGGGAGCTGTTTTTT
clone size: NA; J gene: TRBJ1-6; V gene: TRBV7-9; D gene: NA; CDR3 protein: CASSLEGRGQASPLHF; CDR3 DNA: TGTGCCAGCAGCTTAGAGGGACGGGGCCAGGCTTCACCCCTCCACTTT
clone size: few; J gene: TRBJ1-3; V gene: TRBV5-6; D gene: NA; CDR3 protein: CASSLRGSGNTIYF; CDR3 DNA: TGTGCCAGCAGCTTACGAGGGTCTGGAAACACCATATATTTT
clone size: NA; J gene: TRBJ1-5; V gene: TRBV6-6; D gene: NA; CDR3 protein: CASSSGSDPNQPQHF; CDR3 DNA: TGTGCCAGCAGCTCCGGATCGGACCCCAATCAGCCCCAGCATTTT
clone size: NA; J gene: TRBJ2-1; V gene: TRBV24-1; D gene: NA; CDR3 protein: CATSDPGTYNEQFF; CDR3 DNA: TGTGCCACCAGTGATCCTGGCACCTACAATGAGCAGTTCTTC
clone size: NA; J gene: TRBJ2-1; V gene: TRBV13; D gene: TRBD2; CDR3 protein: CASSLYGGAVDEQFF; CDR3 DNA: TGTGCCAGCAGCTTATACGGGGGGGCCGTCGATGAGCAGTTCTTC
clone size: NA; J gene: TRBJ2-2; V gene: TRBV11-1; D gene: TRBD1; CDR3 protein: CASSLDMTGGIGELFF; CDR3 DNA: TGTGCCAGCAGCTTAGACATGACAGGGGGCATCGGGGAGCTGTTTTTT
clone size: medium-sized; J gene: TRBJ1-6; V gene: TRBV29-1; D gene: TRBD1; CDR3 protein: CSVAQGVDSPLHF; CDR3 DNA: TGCAGCGTTGCCCAGGGGGTTGATTCACCCCTCCACTTT
clone size: many; J gene: TRBJ2-3; V gene: TRBV18; D gene: TRBD1; CDR3 protein: CASSQNRGPTDTQYF; CDR3 DNA: TGTGCCAGCTCGCAAAACAGGGGTCCCACAGATACGCAGTATTTT
clone size: NA; J gene: TRBJ1-2; V gene: TRBV6-6; D gene: NA; CDR3 protein: CASSPSQDSNYGYTF; CDR3 DNA: TGTGCCAGCAGTCCCAGTCAGGACTCTAACTATGGCTACACCTTC
clone size: few; J gene: TRBJ1-1; V gene: TRBV5-6; D gene: NA; CDR3 protein: CASSLVRGDTEAFF; CDR3 DNA: TGTGCCAGCAGCTTGGTCAGGGGCGACACTGAAGCTTTCTTT
clone size: many; J gene: TRBJ1-2; V gene: TRBV19; D gene: TRBD1; CDR3 protein: CASSASGQGDYGYTF; CDR3 DNA: TGTGCCAGTAGCGCCTCGGGACAGGGGGACTATGGCTACACCTTC
clone size: NA; J gene: TRBJ2-1; V gene: TRBV18; D gene: NA; CDR3 protein: CASSPPQRVTGNEQFF; CDR3 DNA: TGTGCCAGCTCACCACCGCAGCGGGTTACGGGCAATGAGCAGTTCTTC
clone size: medium-sized; J gene: TRBJ2-1; V gene: TRBV29-1; D gene: NA; CDR3 protein: CSVERYLSSYNEQFF; CDR3 DNA: TGCAGCGTTGAACGGTACCTGAGCTCCTACAATGAGCAGTTCTTC
clone size: medium-sized; J gene: TRBJ2-2; V gene: TRBV19; D gene: TRBD2; CDR3 protein: CASSLQAGLNTGELFF; CDR3 DNA: TGTGCCAGTAGTCTTCAAGCGGGGCTCAACACCGGGGAGCTGTTTTTT
clone size: medium-sized; J gene: TRBJ2-5; V gene: TRBV30; D gene: NA; CDR3 protein: CAWSATREVQYF; CDR3 DNA: TGTGCCTGGAGTGCGACCAGGGAGGTCCAGTACTTC
clone size: few; J gene: TRBJ2-7; V gene: TRBV14; D gene: NA; CDR3 protein: CASSQSPGRKVGTRHYEQYF; CDR3 DNA: TGTGCCAGCAGCCAGTCTCCGGGACGGAAAGTCGGCACTCGACACTACGAGCAGTACTTC
clone size: few; J gene: TRBJ2-3; V gene: TRBV6-2/TRBV6-3; D gene: NA; CDR3 protein: CASSYSPAVTDTQYF; CDR3 DNA: TGTGCCAGCAGTTACTCACCTGCGGTCACAGATACGCAGTATTTT
clone size: medium-sized; J gene: TRBJ2-7; V gene: TRBV6-2/TRBV6-3; D gene: TRBD2; CDR3 protein: CASSQGLAGGYEQYF; CDR3 DNA: TGTGCCAGCAGCCAAGGACTAGCGGGGGGATACGAGCAGTACTTC
clone size: once; J gene: TRBJ1-5; V gene: TRBV29-1; D gene: TRBD1; CDR3 protein: CSGGGTANQPQHF; CDR3 DNA: TGCAGCGGTGGGGGGACAGCGAATCAGCCCCAGCATTTT
clone size: NA; J gene: TRBJ2-3; V gene: TRBV10-3; D gene: TRBD2; CDR3 protein: CAISGASGRAGDTQYF; CDR3 DNA: TGTGCCATCAGTGGGGCTAGCGGGAGGGCGGGAGATACGCAGTATTTT
clone size: once; J gene: TRBJ1-1; V gene: TRBV24-1; D gene: TRBD1; CDR3 protein: CATSDRDSEAFF; CDR3 DNA: TGTGCCACCAGTGATAGGGACAGTGAAGCTTTCTTT
clone size: few; J gene: TRBJ1-1; V gene: TRBV18; D gene: NA; CDR3 protein: CASSPALRKSTGEAFF; CDR3 DNA: TGTGCCAGCTCTCCGGCCCTCAGGAAGTCGACGGGTGAAGCTTTCTTT
clone size: NA; J gene: TRBJ2-2; V gene: TRBV4-3; D gene: NA; CDR3 protein: CASSPKGGSGELFF; CDR3 DNA: TGCGCCAGCAGCCCGAAGGGGGGATCGGGGGAGCTGTTTTTT
clone size: many; J gene: TRBJ2-7; V gene: TRBV13; D gene: NA; CDR3 protein: CASSLGNDYEQYF; CDR3 DNA: TGTGCCAGCAGCTTAGGGAACGACTACGAGCAGTACTTC
clone size: NA; J gene: TRBJ1-1; V gene: TRBV12-3/TRBV12-4; D gene: TRBD1; CDR3 protein: CASSYATGVFF; CDR3 DNA: TGTGCCAGCAGTTACGCGACAGGGGTTTTCTTT
clone size: NA; J gene: TRBJ1-5; V gene: TRBV20-1; D gene: NA; CDR3 protein: CSAREEANNQPQHF; CDR3 DNA: TGCAGTGCTAGAGAAGAGGCGAACAATCAGCCCCAGCATTTT
clone size: NA; J gene: TRBJ2-1; V gene: TRBV29-1; D gene: TRBD2; CDR3 protein: CSVAAGGASYNEQFF; CDR3 DNA: TGCAGCGTTGCGGCGGGAGGGGCGTCCTACAATGAGCAGTTCTTC
clone size: NA; J gene: TRBJ1-6; V gene: TRBV5-5; D gene: TRBD1; CDR3 protein: CASSHVRDRNSPLHF; CDR3 DNA: TGTGCCAGCAGCCATGTACGGGACAGAAATTCACCCCTCCACTTT